This T cell receptor beta chain came from a study of spatial heterogeneity in lung cancer. Study-level findings and limits: Coverage of tumor T cells, by estimate, reached around 7.6% for alpha chains and 11% to 15% for beta chains. Higher tumor mutation counts went along with higher counts of expanded intratumoral alpha and beta TCRs.

CDR1 is SEHNR and CDR2 is FQNEAQ in the germline V gene (reference sequence). The CDR3 covers 16 residues. Trimming cost V 0 bases and J 0 bases, with 11 bases left between them. A word on this clonotype: Its antigen is unidentified.

TCR cDNA molecules each had a unique molecular identifier. A single record per CDR3 protein comes from TCRdb applying MiXCR to the 5' RACE reads. The table records fewer than 12,000 distinct CDR3 sequences, about 13% of them present only once. The time point here: sample taken at primary tumor resection. The chain couples TRBV7-9 to TRBJ1-2; D is uncertain. The source material was lung tumor tissue, sampled at surgery. This sequence originates from a male donor with early-stage non-small cell lung cancer. CDR3 region: CASSLAGELANYGYTF. The CDR3 coding sequence is TGTGCCAGCAGCTTAGCCGGCGAATTAGCTAACTATGGCTACACCTTC.